This T cell receptor (beta chain) is from a study of blood T cell repertoires in COVID-19 (dated by TCRdb to the early 2020s). Looking at the study overall: Samples from collaborators originated in the United States, Italy and Spain and spanned both the acute and convalescent phases of COVID-19. Nearly every sample came with metadata listing a de-identified subject ID, COVID-19 status, age in years and sex. The material from the prospective study consisted of cDNA or gDNA derived from T cells, B-cell-depleted T cells, or PBMCs. The repertoires were made available in a free public database intended to serve as a resource for research on the immune response to SARS-CoV-2. The dataset comprised deeply sampled blood TCRbeta repertoires from subjects exposed to, actively infected with, or recovered from COVID-19. The samples were drawn from the first 160 participants of the ongoing ImmuneRACE study and from more than 1,000 subjects provided by 6 global collaborators. HLA class I and class II types, where available, came from metadata supplied by the sample provider rather than from assay-based typing.

From its cysteine to its phenylalanine, the CDR3 spans 14 amino acids. Of the read, only the CDR3 DNA is kept; its 42 bases are in frame from base 1. CDR1 and CDR2, looked up from the germline V gene, are SGHTA and FQGNSA. V is cut back by 3 bases and J by 5 bases, with 5 bases in the junction unmatched. The immunoSEQ Assay, a bias-controlled multiplex PCR, was used to amplify TCRbeta CDR3 regions from genomic DNA. Regarding the original processing steps: Within the assay, amplification of reference gene primers was used to estimate how many nucleated cells each sample contained. To quantify the absolute abundance of each unique TCRbeta CDR3 rearrangement, sequence reads were collapsed and filtered. Productive Simpson clonality was computed per sample as the square root of Simpson's diversity index over productive rearrangements. What TCRdb holds here is the immuneACCESS table cut down to in-frame rearrangements. Part of the clones is not present; checked against another copy, under half of the missing clones reflect an unresolved V gene, and the others are unexplained. D and trimming were read from the DNA, whereas the V and J calls and clone size are those reported in that table. This sample lists around 310,000 clones; nearly 90% were detected once. The ten largest clones capture under 1.1% of the sample.

About this clone: The antigen this receptor binds is unknown. Within one base of it there is no much larger clone, and no base qualities were kept.

One collaborating source in Seattle enrolled patients during active infection and followed them longitudinally through the course of disease. Whole blood was collected in K2EDTA tubes by collaborating institutions according to the institutions' own protocols. For TCRbeta analysis, collaborators shipped samples in one of three forms: frozen whole blood, isolated PBMCs, or DNA extracted from either of those sample types. Paper-wide results and their limitations: Clinical and demographic metadata were provided uncurated, with the amount varying by source and participant.

The chain is encoded by TRBV7-2 joined to TRBJ2-5; a stretch of 8 junction bases matches TRBD2. Input material: peripheral blood. This clonotype was sampled from a woman aged 35 to 49 with COVID-19, enrolled during active disease. The CDR3 protein is CASSFNSGGETQYF. The nucleotides read TGTGCCAGCAGCTTCAACTCGGGAGGGGAGACCCAGTACTTC.